Reported below is one T cell receptor beta chain. The sample is drawn from a study of blood T cell repertoires in COVID-19. Overall study: Samples taken during acute and convalescent COVID-19 were collected in the United States, Italy and Spain. Sample material is recorded as cDNA or gDNA derived from T cells, B-cell-depleted T cells, or PBMCs.

CDR3 length equals 15 residues. V lost 0 bases to trimming and J lost 5 bases, with 13 bases between them. Germline V gene lookup returns CDR1 LNHDA and CDR2 SQIVND (reference sequence). Followed over time, Seattle patients had been enrolled while infection was active. As handled by the study authors: The authors estimated nucleated cell counts from reference gene primer amplification. Sequencing was performed with immunoSEQ multiplex PCR; in TCRdb, only in-frame clones are kept and a portion is missing. V and J calls plus clone size are reproduced from that table; the DNA served to infer D and trimming. The table includes a few hundred thousand clones, approximately 88% detected once.

This receptor was obtained from a woman in her twenties or thirties with COVID-19, enrolled during active disease. The sequenced sample consisted of peripheral blood. The J gene is TRBJ1-2, the V gene TRBV19; possible D gene TRBD1, 5 bases. CDR3 coding DNA: TGTGCCAGTAGTATAGATGGGCAGGCAGGGTATGGCTACACCTTC. Translation: CASSIDGQAGYGYTF.